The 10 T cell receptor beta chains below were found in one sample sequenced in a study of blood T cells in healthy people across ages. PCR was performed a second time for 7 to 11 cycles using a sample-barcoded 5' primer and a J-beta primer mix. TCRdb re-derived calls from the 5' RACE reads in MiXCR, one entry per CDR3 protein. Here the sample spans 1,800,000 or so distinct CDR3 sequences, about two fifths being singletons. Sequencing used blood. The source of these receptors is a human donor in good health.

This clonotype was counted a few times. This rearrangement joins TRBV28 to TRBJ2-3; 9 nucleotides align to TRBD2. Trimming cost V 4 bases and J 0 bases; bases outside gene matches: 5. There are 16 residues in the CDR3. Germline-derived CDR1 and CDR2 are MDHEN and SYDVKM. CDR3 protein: CASSWLAGTSTDTQYF. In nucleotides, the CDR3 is TGTGCCAGCAGTTGGCTAGCGGGAACTAGCACAGATACGCAGTATTTT.

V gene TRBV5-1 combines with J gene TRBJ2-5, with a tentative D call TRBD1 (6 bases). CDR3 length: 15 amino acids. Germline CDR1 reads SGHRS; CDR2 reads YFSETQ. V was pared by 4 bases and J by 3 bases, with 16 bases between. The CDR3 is CASSTRSGQEETQYF. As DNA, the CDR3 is TGCGCCAGCAGCACTCGCTCGGGACAAGAAGAGACCCAGTACTTC.

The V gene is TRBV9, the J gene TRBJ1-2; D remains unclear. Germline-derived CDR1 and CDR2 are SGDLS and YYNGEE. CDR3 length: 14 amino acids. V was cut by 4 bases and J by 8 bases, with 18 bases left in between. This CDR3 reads CASSPFVVLGGYTF. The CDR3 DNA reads TGTGCCAGCAGCCCGTTTGTAGTTCTCGGAGGCTACACCTTC.

CDR3 sequence: CASSITSGFYNEQFF. The CDR3, as DNA: TGTGCCAGCAGTATTACTAGCGGGTTCTACAATGAGCAGTTCTTC. J is TRBJ2-1 and V is TRBV7-3, with 9 bases matching TRBD2. The junction had 6 bases not matched to a gene; V was cut back by 6 bases and J by 3 bases. Germline V gives CDR1 SGHTA, CDR2 FQGTGA. The CDR3 has 15 residues.

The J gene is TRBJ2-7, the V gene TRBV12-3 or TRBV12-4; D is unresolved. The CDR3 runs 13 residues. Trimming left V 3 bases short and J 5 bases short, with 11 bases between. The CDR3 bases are TGTGCCAGCAGTTTCCGGGCATCGAACGAGCAGTACTTC. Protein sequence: CASSFRASNEQYF.

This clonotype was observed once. In DNA form, the CDR3 reads TGTGCCAGCAGCTTTGGGGTAGAGGAGTCGCCCCTCCACTTT. This encodes CASSFGVEESPLHF. This chain links TRBV11-2 with TRBJ1-6, with D hard to call. Trimming pared 3 bases from V and 13 bases from J, leaving 16 bases between. The CDR3 has 14 amino acids. The V gene's germline CDR1 is SGHAT and CDR2 FQNNGV.

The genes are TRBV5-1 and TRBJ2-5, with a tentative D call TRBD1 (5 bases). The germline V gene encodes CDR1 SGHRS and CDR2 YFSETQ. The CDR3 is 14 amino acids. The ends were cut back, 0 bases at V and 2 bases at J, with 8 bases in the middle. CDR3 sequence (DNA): TGCGCCAGCAGCTTGGCTCCAGGGCAAGAGACCCAGTACTTC. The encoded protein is CASSLAPGQETQYF.

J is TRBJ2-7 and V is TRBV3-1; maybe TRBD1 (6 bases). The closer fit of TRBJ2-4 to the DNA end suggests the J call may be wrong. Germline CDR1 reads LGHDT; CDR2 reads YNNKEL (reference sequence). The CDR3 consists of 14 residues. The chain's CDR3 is CASSSGTFENIQYF. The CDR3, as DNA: TGTGCCAGCAGCTCCGGGACATTCGAAAACATTCAGTACTTC.

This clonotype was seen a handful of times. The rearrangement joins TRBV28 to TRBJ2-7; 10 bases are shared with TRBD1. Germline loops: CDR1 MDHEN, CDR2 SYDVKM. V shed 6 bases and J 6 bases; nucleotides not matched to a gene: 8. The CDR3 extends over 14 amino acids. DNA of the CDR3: TGTGCCAGCAGCGCCAGGACAGGGGGTCTCGAGCAGTACTTC. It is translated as CASSARTGGLEQYF.

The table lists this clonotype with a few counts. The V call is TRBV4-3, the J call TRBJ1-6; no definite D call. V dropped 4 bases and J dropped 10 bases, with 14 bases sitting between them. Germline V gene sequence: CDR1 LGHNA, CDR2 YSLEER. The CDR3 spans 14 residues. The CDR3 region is CASSRRSYDSPLHF. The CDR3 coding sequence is TGCGCCAGCAGCCGACGCAGTTACGACTCACCCCTCCACTTT.